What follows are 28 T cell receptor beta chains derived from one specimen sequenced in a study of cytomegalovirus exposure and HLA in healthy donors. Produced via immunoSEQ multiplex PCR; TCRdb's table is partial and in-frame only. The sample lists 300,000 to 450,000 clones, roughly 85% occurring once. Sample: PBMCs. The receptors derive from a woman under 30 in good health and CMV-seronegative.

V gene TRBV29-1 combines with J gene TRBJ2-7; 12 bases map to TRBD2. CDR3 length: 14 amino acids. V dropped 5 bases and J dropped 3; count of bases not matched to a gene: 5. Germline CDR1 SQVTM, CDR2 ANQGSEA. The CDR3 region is CSVLGLAGHYEQYF. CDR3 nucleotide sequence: TGCAGCGTTTTGGGACTAGCGGGCCACTACGAGCAGTACTTC.

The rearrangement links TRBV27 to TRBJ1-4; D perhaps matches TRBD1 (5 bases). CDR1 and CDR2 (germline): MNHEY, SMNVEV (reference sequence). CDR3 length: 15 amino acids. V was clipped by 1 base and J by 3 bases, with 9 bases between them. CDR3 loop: CASSLYWGSNEKLFF. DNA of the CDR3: TGTGCCAGCAGTTTATATTGGGGCTCTAATGAAAAACTGTTTTTT.

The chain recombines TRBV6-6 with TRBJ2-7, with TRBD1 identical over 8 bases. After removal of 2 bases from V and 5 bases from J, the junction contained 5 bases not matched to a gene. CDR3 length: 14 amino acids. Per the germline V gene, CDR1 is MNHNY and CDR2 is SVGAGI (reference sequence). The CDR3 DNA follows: TGTGCCAGCAGTTACGCCCAGGACAGGGACGAGCAGTACTTC. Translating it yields CASSYAQDRDEQYF.

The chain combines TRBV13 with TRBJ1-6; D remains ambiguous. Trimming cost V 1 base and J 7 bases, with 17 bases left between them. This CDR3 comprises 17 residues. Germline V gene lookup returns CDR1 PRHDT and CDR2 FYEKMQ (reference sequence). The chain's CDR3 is CASSLDRFRDMNSPLHF. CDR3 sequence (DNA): TGTGCCAGCAGCTTAGACCGCTTCCGAGACATGAATTCACCCCTCCACTTT. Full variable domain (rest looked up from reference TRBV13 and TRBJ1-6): AAGVIQSPRHLIKEKRETATLKCYPIPRHDTVYWYQQGPGQDPQFLISFYEKMQSDKGSIPDRFSAQQFSDYHSELNMSSLELGDSALYFCASSLDRFRDMNSPLHFGNGTRLTVT.

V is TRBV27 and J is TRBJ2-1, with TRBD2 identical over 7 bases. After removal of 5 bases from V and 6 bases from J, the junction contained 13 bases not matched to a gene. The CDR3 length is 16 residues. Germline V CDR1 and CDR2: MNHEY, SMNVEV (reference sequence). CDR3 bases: TGTGCCAGCAGTCTCCGGGTGACGGGGGGTCCCAATGAGCAGTTCTTC. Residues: CASSLRVTGGPNEQFF.

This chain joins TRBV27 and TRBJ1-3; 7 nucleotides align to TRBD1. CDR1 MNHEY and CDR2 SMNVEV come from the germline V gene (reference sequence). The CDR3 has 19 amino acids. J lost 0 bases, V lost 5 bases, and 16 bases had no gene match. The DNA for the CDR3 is TGTGCCAGCAGTACCAGATTCGGGACAGAGGCGAGCTCTGGAAACACCATATATTTT. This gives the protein CASSTRFGTEASSGNTIYF.

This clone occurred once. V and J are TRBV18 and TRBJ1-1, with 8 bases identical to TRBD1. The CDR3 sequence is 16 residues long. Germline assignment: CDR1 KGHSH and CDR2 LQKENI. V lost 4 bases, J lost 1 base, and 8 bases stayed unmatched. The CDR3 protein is CASSLNTGTGNTEAFF. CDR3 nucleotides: TGTGCCAGCTCACTAAATACCGGGACAGGGAACACTGAAGCTTTCTTT.

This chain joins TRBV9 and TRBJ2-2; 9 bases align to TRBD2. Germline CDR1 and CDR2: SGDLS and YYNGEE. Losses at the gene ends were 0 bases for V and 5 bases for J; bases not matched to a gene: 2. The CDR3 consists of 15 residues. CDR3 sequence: CASSVGSGGTGELFF. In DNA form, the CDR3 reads TGTGCCAGCAGCGTAGGGAGCGGGGGGACCGGGGAGCTGTTTTTT.

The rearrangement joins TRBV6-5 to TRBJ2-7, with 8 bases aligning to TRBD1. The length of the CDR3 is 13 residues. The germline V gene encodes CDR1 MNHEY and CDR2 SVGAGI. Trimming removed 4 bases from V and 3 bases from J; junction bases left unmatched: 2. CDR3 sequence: CASSWDRSYEQYF. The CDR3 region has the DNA TGTGCCAGCAGTTGGGACAGGAGCTACGAGCAGTACTTC.

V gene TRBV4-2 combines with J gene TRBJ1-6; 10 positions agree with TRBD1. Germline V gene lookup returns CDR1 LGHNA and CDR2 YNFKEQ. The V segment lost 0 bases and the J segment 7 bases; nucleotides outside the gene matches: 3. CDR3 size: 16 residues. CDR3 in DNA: TGTGCCAGCAGCCAAGAGGGGGACAGGGGAAATTCACCCCTCCACTTT. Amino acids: CASSQEGDRGNSPLHF.

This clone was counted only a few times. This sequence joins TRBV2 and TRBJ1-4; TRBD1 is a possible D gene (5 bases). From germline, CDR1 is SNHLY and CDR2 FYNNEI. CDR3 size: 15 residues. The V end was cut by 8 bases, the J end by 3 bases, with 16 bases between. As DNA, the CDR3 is TGTGCCAGCGAGGAAGGGGCAAGGTCTAATGAAAAACTGTTTTTT. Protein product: CASEEGARSNEKLFF. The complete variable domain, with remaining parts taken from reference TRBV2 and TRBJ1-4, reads EPEVTQTPSHQVTQMGQEVILRCVPISNHLYFYWYRQILGQKVEFLVSFYNNEISEKSEIFDDQFSVERPDGSNFTLKIRSTKLEDSAMYFCASEEGARSNEKLFFGSGTQLSVL.

The CDR3 coding sequence is TGTGCCAGCAGTCCCCGGACTAGCGGGACTTCTTACGAGCAGTACTTC. Protein sequence: CASSPRTSGTSYEQYF. This chain connects TRBV28 to TRBJ2-7; 12 bases match TRBD2. The CDR3 has 16 amino acids. In germline, CDR1 is MDHEN, CDR2 SYDVKM. V was clipped by 5 bases and J by 4 bases; unmatched bases: 9.

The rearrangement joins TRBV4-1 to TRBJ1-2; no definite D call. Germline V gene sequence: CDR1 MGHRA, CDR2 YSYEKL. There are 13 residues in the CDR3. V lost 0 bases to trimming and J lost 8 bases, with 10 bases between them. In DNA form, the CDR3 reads TGCGCCAGCAGCCAAGATATTGGAGGGGGCTACACCTTC. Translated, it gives CASSQDIGGGYTF.

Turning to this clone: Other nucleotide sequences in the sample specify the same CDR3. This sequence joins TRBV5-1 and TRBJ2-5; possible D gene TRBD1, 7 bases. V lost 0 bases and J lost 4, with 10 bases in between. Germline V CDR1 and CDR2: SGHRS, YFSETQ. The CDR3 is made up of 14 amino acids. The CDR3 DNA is TGCGCCAGCAGCTTGGGTCAGGGGGGAGAGACCCAGTACTTC. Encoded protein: CASSLGQGGETQYF.

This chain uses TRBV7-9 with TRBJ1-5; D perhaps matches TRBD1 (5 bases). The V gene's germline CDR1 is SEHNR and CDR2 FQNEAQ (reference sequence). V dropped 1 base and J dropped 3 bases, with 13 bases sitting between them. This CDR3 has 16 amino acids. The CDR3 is CASSLDRGGINQPQHF. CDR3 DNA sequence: TGTGCCAGCAGCTTAGATAGGGGAGGTATCAATCAGCCCCAGCATTTT.

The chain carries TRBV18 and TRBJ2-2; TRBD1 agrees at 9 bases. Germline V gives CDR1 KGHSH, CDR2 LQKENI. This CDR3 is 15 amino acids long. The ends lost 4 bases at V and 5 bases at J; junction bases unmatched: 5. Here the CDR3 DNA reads TGTGCCAGCTCACTGGGGACAGGGTCAACCGGGGAGCTGTTTTTT. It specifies CASSLGTGSTGELFF.

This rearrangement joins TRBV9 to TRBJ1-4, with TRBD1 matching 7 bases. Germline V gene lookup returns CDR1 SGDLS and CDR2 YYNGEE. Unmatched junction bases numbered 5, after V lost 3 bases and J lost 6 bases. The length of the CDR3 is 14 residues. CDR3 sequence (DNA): TGTGCCAGCAGCGCGACAGGGACCTATGAAAAACTGTTTTTT. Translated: CASSATGTYEKLFF.

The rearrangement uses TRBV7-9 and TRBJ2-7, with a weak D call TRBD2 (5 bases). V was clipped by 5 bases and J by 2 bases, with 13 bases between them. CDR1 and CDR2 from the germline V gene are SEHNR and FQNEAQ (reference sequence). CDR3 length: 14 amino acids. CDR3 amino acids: CASSPPTSPYEQYF. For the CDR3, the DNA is TGTGCCAGCAGCCCCCCCACTAGTCCCTACGAGCAGTACTTC.

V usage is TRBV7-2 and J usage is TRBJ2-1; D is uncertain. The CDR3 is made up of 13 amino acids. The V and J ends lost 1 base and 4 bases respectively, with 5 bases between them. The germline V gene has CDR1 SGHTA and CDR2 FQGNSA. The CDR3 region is CASSLESYNEQFF. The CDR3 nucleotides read TGTGCCAGCAGCTTAGAATCGTACAATGAGCAGTTCTTC.

The CDR3: CASTEDITDTQYF. DNA for the CDR3: TGTGCCAGCACCGAGGACATCACAGATACGCAGTATTTT. J is TRBJ2-3 and V is TRBV2; tentative D call: TRBD1 (5 bases). The V gene lost 7 bases and the J gene lost 2 bases, with 10 bases spanning the gap. The CDR3 extends over 13 amino acids. Looked up from germline, CDR1 is SNHLY and CDR2 is FYNNEI. The full variable domain, its missing parts supplied by reference TRBV2 and TRBJ2-3, is EPEVTQTPSHQVTQMGQEVILRCVPISNHLYFYWYRQILGQKVEFLVSFYNNEISEKSEIFDDQFSVERPDGSNFTLKIRSTKLEDSAMYFCASTEDITDTQYFGPGTRLTVL.

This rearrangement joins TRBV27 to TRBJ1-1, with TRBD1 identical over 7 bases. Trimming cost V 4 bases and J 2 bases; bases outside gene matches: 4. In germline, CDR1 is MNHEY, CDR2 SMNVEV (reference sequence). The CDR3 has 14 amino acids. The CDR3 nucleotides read TGTGCCAGCAGTTGGGCAGGGGGAAACACTGAAGCTTTCTTT. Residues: CASSWAGGNTEAFF.

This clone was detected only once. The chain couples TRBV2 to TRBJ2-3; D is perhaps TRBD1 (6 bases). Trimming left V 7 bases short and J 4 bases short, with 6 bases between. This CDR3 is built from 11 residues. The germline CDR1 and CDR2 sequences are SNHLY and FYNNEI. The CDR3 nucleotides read TGTGCCAGCAAGGGGGCAGATACGCAGTATTTT. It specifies CASKGADTQYF.

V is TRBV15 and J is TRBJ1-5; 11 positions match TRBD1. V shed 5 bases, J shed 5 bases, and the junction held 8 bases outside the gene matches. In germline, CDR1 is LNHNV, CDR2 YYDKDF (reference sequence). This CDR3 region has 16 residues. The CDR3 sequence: CATSGRDRGIDQPQHF. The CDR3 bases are TGTGCCACCAGCGGCCGGGACAGGGGGATTGATCAGCCCCAGCATTTT.

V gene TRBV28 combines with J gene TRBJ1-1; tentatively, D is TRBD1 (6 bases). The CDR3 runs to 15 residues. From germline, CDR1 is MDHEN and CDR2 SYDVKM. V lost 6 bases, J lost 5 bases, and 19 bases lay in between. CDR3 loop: CASRRLRGARTEAFF. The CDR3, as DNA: TGTGCCAGCAGACGTCTTCGGGGGGCGCGGACTGAAGCTTTCTTT.

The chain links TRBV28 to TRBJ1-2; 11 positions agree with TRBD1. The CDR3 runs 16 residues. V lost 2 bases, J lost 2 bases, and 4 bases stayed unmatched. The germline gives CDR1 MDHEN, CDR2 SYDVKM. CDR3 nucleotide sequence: TGTGCCAGCAGTTTAGGGGGACAGGGGGTCAACTATGGCTACACCTTC. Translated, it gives CASSLGGQGVNYGYTF.

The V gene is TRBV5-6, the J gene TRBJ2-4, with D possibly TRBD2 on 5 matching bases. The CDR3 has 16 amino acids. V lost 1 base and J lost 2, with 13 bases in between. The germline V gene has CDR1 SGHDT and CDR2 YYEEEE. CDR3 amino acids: CASSLQGSGSKNIQYF. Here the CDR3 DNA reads TGTGCCAGCAGCTTGCAAGGGTCGGGGTCCAAAAACATTCAGTACTTC.

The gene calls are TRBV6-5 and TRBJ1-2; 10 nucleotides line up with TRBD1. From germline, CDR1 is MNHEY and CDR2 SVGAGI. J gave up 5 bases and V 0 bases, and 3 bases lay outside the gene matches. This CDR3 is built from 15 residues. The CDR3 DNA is TGTGCCAGCAGTTACTCGACAGGGGGCCGGTATGGCTACACCTTC. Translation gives CASSYSTGGRYGYTF.

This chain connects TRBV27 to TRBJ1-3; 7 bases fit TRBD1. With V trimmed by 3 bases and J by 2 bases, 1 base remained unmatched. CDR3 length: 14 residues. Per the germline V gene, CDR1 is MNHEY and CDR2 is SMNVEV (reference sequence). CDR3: CASSFTGAGNTIYF. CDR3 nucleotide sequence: TGTGCCAGCAGTTTTACAGGGGCTGGAAACACCATATATTTT.